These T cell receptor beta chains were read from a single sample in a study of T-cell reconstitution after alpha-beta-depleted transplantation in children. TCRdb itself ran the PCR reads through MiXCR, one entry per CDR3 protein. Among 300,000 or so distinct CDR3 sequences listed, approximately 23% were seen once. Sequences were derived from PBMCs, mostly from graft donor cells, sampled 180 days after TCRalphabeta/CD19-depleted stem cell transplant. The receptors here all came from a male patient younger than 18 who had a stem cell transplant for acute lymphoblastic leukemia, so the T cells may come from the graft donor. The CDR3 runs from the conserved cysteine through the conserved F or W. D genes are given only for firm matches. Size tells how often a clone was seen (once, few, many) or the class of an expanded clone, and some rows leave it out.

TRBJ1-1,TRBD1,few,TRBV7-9,CASSLVGQGEAFF,TGTGCCAGCAGCTTAGTGGGACAGGGAGAAGCTTTCTTT
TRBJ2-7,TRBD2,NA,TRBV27,CASSLGGGLEFHEQYF,TGTGCCAGCAGTTTAGGGGGGGGACTAGAGTTCCACGAGCAGTACTTC
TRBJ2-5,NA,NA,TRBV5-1,CASSLGSGAETQYF,TGCGCCAGCAGCTTGGGGTCGGGAGCTGAGACCCAGTACTTC
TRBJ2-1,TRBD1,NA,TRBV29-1,CSAGTGLYEQFF,TGCAGCGCCGGGACAGGTCTCTATGAGCAGTTCTTC
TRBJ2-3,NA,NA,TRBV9,CASSSIGGTDTQYF,TGTGCCAGCAGCTCGATAGGGGGCACAGATACGCAGTATTTT
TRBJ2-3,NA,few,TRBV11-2,CASSPKNVDTQYF,TGTGCCAGCAGCCCAAAGAACGTGGATACGCAGTATTTT
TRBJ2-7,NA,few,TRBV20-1,CSARDWLRGSVHF,TGCAGTGCTAGAGATTGGTTAAGGGGGAGTGTTCACTTC
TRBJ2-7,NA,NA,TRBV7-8,CASSSEEQYF,TGTGCCAGCAGCTCCGAGGAGCAGTACTTC
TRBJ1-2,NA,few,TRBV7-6,CASRLTPSGDYGYTF,TGTGCCAGCAGACTAACCCCGTCTGGGGACTATGGCTACACCTTC
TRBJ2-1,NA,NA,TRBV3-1,CASSHERTPLIGNEQFF,TGTGCCAGCAGCCACGAACGGACACCCCTAATTGGTAATGAGCAGTTCTTC
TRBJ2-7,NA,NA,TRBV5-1,CASSVENWGYYEQYF,TGCGCCAGCAGCGTGGAAAACTGGGGGTACTACGAGCAGTACTTC
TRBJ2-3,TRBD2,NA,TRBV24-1,CATGTSLTQSTDTQYF,TGTGCCACGGGGACTAGCTTAACCCAGAGCACAGATACGCAGTATTTT
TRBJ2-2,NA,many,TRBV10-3,CAIRADTNTGELFF,TGTGCCATTCGTGCGGACACGAACACCGGGGAGCTGTTTTTT
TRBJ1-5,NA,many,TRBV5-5,CASSPWAGIANQPQHF,TGTGCCAGCAGCCCGTGGGCCGGTATAGCCAATCAGCCCCAGCATTTT
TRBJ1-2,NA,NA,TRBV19,CASSNPGTINYGYTF,TGTGCCAGTAGTAATCCCGGGACAATCAACTATGGCTACACCTTC
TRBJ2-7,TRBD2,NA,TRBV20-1,CSARVASGRYEQYF,TGCAGTGCTAGAGTGGCTAGCGGGAGGTACGAGCAGTACTTC
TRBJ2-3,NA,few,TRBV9,CASSVVPTGGTDTQYF,TGTGCCAGCAGCGTAGTCCCCACTGGGGGGACAGATACGCAGTATTTT
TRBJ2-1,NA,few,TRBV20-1,CSASPSMVQFF,TGCAGTGCTAGTCCTAGTATGGTGCAGTTCTTC
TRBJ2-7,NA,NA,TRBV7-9,CASSLARGLTYEQYF,TGTGCCAGCAGCTTAGCCAGGGGACTAACCTACGAGCAGTACTTC
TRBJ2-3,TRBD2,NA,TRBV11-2,CASEGLAGVGSTDTQYF,TGTGCCAGCGAGGGACTAGCGGGAGTAGGGTCCACAGATACGCAGTATTTT
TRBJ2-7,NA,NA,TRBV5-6,CASSWVQGSYEQYF,TGTGCCAGCAGTTGGGTACAGGGATCCTACGAGCAGTACTTC
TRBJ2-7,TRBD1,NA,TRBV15,CATRSRTGSYEQYF,TGTGCCACCCGAAGCAGGACAGGTTCCTACGAGCAGTACTTC
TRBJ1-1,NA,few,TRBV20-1,CSARRTVNTEAFF,TGCAGTGCTAGACGTACAGTGAACACTGAAGCTTTCTTT
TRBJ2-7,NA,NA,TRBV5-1,CASSLTTPADEQYF,TGCGCCAGCAGCTTGACAACCCCCGCGGACGAGCAGTACTTC
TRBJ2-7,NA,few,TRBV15,CATSSRLRDDYEQYF,TGTGCCACCAGTTCTCGTCTCCGGGACGACTACGAGCAGTACTTC
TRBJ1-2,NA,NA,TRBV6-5,CASSYSPTAFDGYTF,TGTGCCAGCAGTTACTCACCGACAGCGTTTGATGGCTACACCTTC
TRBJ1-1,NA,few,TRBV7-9,CASITNFGNTEAFF,TGTGCCAGCATCACCAACTTCGGGAACACTGAAGCTTTCTTT
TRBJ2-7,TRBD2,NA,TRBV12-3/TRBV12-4,CACSLMAGGPKGPYEQYF,TGTGCCTGCAGTTTAATGGCGGGAGGGCCTAAGGGCCCCTACGAGCAGTACTTC
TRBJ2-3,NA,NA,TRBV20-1,CSAVLTPQDTQYF,TGCAGTGCCGTACTCACCCCGCAGGATACGCAGTATTTT
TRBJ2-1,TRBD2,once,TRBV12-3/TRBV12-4,CASSRLAGVEQFF,TGTGCCAGCAGCAGACTAGCGGGAGTTGAGCAGTTCTTC
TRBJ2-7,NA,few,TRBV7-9,CASSLGLANGEQYF,TGTGCCAGCAGCTTAGGTCTAGCGAACGGCGAGCAGTACTTC
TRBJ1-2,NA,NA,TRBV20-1,CSASVGAHSLYGYTF,TGCAGTGCTAGTGTGGGGGCTCATTCTCTCTATGGCTACACCTTC
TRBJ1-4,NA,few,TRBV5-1,CASSFQGWREEKLFF,TGCGCCAGCAGCTTTCAGGGGTGGAGAGAAGAAAAACTGTTTTTT
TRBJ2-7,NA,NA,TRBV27,CASSLAGPRNYEQYF,TGTGCCAGCAGTTTGGCGGGACCCAGGAACTACGAGCAGTACTTC
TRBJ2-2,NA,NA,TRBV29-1,CSAGQSNTGELFF,TGCAGCGCTGGGCAGTCGAACACCGGGGAGCTGTTTTTT
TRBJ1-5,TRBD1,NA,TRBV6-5,CASSYLGTASQPQHF,TGTGCCAGCAGTTACCTAGGGACAGCGAGTCAGCCCCAGCATTTT
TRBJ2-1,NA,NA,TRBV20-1,CSARRGFWWDEQFF,TGCAGTGCTAGAAGGGGCTTCTGGTGGGATGAGCAGTTCTTC
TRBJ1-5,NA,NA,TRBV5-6,CASSLSGGRAQHF,TGTGCCAGCAGCTTGTCCGGGGGTCGGGCCCAGCATTTT
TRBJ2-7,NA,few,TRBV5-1,CASSREGAREQYF,TGCGCCAGCAGCAGGGAAGGGGCGCGGGAGCAGTACTTC
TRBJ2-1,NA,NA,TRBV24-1,CATSDYTGLNEQFF,TGTGCCACCAGTGATTATACAGGTCTCAATGAGCAGTTCTTC
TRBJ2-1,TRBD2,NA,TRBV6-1,CASSPEVSGRGEQFF,TGTGCCAGTAGTCCGGAGGTTAGCGGGAGAGGAGAGCAGTTCTTC
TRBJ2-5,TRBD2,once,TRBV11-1,CASSSRRAGLRGYQETQYF,TGTGCCAGCAGCTCCAGAAGAGCGGGATTACGAGGTTACCAAGAGACCCAGTACTTC
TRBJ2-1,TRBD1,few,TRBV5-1,CASSIASGTGIRNEQFF,TGCGCCAGCAGCATCGCATCCGGGACAGGGATACGCAATGAGCAGTTCTTC
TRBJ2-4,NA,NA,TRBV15,CATSRQAKNIQYF,TGTGCCACCAGCAGACAGGCCAAAAACATTCAGTACTTC
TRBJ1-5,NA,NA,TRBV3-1,CASSQVQGSNQPQHF,TGTGCCAGCAGCCAAGTCCAGGGAAGCAATCAGCCCCAGCATTTT
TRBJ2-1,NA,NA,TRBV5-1,CASSFANNEQFF,TGCGCCAGCAGCTTTGCGAACAATGAGCAGTTCTTC